The 13 T cell receptor beta chains presented below share a single source sample, sequenced in a study of CXCR3-negative and CXCR3-positive naive CD8 T cells. Overall study findings and caveats: Hydrophobicity was higher for TRB CDR3s found in CXCR3-positive naive cells than in CXCR3-negative naive cells.

TRB cDNA was prepared as libraries by UMI-labeled 5' RACE. TCRdb reprocessed the 5' RACE reads; each CDR3 protein has one entry and no DNA is given. Recorded here are some 140,000 distinct CDR3 sequences; the top ten clones represent 0.4% to 0.5%. The antigens of these receptors remain unknown. The sequencing input was naive CXCR3+ CD8+ T cells from blood. Subset in this sample: CD45RO-CCR7+CD27+CD95- naive CD8+ T cells expressing CXCR3 (TNR3+). All receptors come from a human donor in good health. Some clones in this sample may be carry-over from other donors' samples.

V is TRBV5-1 and J is TRBJ2-7; TCRdb lists TRBD1, though no DNA is available to test this call. The CDR3 spans 14 residues. Germline CDR1 reads SGHRS; CDR2 reads YFSETQ. CDR3: CASSWQGAGGEQYF.

CDR3 sequence reads: CATSLDNFDEQFF. The genes are TRBV5-1 and TRBJ2-1; with no DNA, the TCRdb D assignment of TRBD1 cannot be verified. The germline V gene encodes CDR1 SGHRS and CDR2 YFSETQ. The CDR3 is 13 residues long.

The J gene is TRBJ2-1, the V gene TRBV11-2. This CDR3 region has 12 residues. Germline-derived CDR1 and CDR2 are SGHAT and FQNNGV. The CDR3 sequence: CASSLHSYQQYF.

CDR3 loop: CASKGLVQETQYF. The chain employs TRBV5-1 and TRBJ2-5; as DNA is missing, the TRBD2 call by TCRdb cannot be tested. The germline V gene has CDR1 SGHRS and CDR2 YFSETQ. This CDR3 spans 13 amino acids.

The V call is TRBV3-1, the J call TRBJ2-3; the TRBD1 assignment by TCRdb is unverifiable without DNA. The CDR3 is 17 residues long. CDR1 is LGHDT, CDR2 YNNKEL, per germline (reference sequence). CDR3 protein: CASSPAPWLAEPDTQYF.

The rearrangement links TRBV3-1 to TRBJ2-7; with no DNA, the TCRdb D assignment of TRBD1 cannot be verified. Germline V lookup: CDR1 LGHDT, CDR2 YNNKEL (reference sequence). The CDR3 sequence is 15 residues long. The chain's CDR3 is CASSQDFTGIYEQYF.

This chain links TRBV5-6 with TRBJ1-1. The CDR3 is 12 residues long. Germline loops: CDR1 SGHDT, CDR2 YYEEEE. Here the CDR3 reads CARWEMNTEAFF.

V gene TRBV12-3 or TRBV12-4 combines with J gene TRBJ2-7; TCRdb's D gene call, TRBD1, goes unchecked for lack of DNA. The CDR3 spans 14 residues. CDR3: CASSPPGQFYEQYF.

The chain carries TRBV7-9 and TRBJ2-4; the D call of TRBD1 rests on TCRdb alone, since no DNA is present to check it. The germline CDR1 and CDR2 sequences are SEHNR and FQNEAQ (reference sequence). This CDR3 is 13 amino acids long. The CDR3 loop reads CASSTTERNIQYF.

The gene calls are TRBV7-9 and TRBJ2-2; TCRdb reports TRBD1, a call that lacks DNA to check it against. Germline values: CDR1 SEHNR, CDR2 FQNEAQ (reference sequence). The CDR3 spans 16 residues. CDR3 sequence reads: CASSLTGDTNTGELFF.

V usage is TRBV10-3 and J usage is TRBJ2-1; absent DNA, TCRdb's TRBD2 call cannot be checked. CDR1 ENHRY and CDR2 SYGVKD come from the germline V gene. This CDR3 is built from 13 residues. CDR3 loop: CAILRLASNEQFF.

The genes are TRBV7-6 and TRBJ2-1; TCRdb lists TRBD1, though no DNA is available to test this call. Per germline, CDR1 SGHVS and CDR2 FNYEAQ. This CDR3 contains 16 residues. The CDR3 protein is CASSNPQGGAHNEQFF.

The chain joins TRBV14 to TRBJ2-7; TCRdb lists TRBD1, though no DNA is available to test this call. CDR3 length: 15 residues. CDR1 is SGHDN, CDR2 FVKESK, per germline. CDR3 sequence: CASSQAWDPSYEQYF.